The following is a T cell receptor (beta chain) sequence with its context. What it binds is unknown. This record comes from a study of T cell responses to AZD1222 COVID-19 vaccine. The study's findings and limits: Targeting of unmutated variant regions was reportedly seen in nearly half of spike-specific TCRs. CD4 TCRs associated with vaccination spanned spike, dominating at 160-218 and 743-854. Seropositive status at baseline applied to only a handful of AZD1222 recipients.

Generated by immunoSEQ multiplex PCR, the TCRdb table keeps only in-frame clones and is missing some. Of 150,000 to 200,000 clones listed, 90% to 95% are singletons. The TCR sequence derives from an adult who received the MenACWY meningococcal vaccine as a control. This specimen was peripheral blood, taken 28 days after the second dose of the MenACWY control vaccine.

The CDR3 reads CASSHGGDTGELFF. The CDR3 DNA reads TGTGCCAGTAGCCATGGGGGTGACACCGGGGAGCTGTTTTTT. The rearrangement links TRBV19 to TRBJ2-2; possibly TRBD1 or TRBD2 for D (5 bases each). V lost 6 bases and J lost 3, with 11 bases in between. The germline V gene has CDR1 LNHDA and CDR2 SQIVND (reference sequence). This CDR3 region has 14 residues.